The 23 T cell receptor beta chains in this list originate from one sample, sequenced in a study of a mutant IDH1 vaccine in newly diagnosed glioma. Only in-frame clones appear in the TCRdb table, and some are missing; sequencing was by immunoSEQ multiplex PCR. This table holds 31,000 or so clones, 65% to 85% found once. The time point denotes: week 47, end of study. With topical imiquimod, each dose of the vaccine consisted of 300 ug of mutant IDH1 20-mer peptide. Antigen specificity for these receptors is unknown. The source was PBMCs, collected from a glioma patient whose treatment included an IDH1 peptide vaccine. These TCRs come from a young man with glioma.

The chain carries TRBV7-8 and TRBJ2-7, with D perhaps matching TRBD1 (6 bases). There are 15 residues in the CDR3. Per the germline V gene, CDR1 is SGHVS and CDR2 is FQNEAQ. Trimming took off 2 bases at V and 3 bases at J, with 14 bases between the two ends. The CDR3 reads CASSLSLGRGYEQYF. CDR3 DNA: TGTGCCAGCAGCTTAAGTCTGGGCAGGGGCTACGAGCAGTACTTC.

The V gene is TRBV27, the J gene TRBJ1-2; D remains ambiguous. V was trimmed by 7 bases and J by 0 bases, leaving 15 bases between them. The V gene's germline CDR1 is MNHEY and CDR2 SMNVEV (reference sequence). The CDR3 is made up of 15 amino acids. CDR3 in DNA: TGTGCCAGCACCGCCTCGGCGGGCACTAACTATGGCTACACCTTC. It is translated as CASTASAGTNYGYTF.

The V gene is TRBV27, the J gene TRBJ2-3; 8 bases map to TRBD2. The CDR3 sequence is 14 residues long. V trimming: 9 bases; J trimming: 1 base; junction bases outside the gene matches: 6. Germline CDR1 is MNHEY and CDR2 is SMNVEV (reference sequence). CDR3 protein: CASEAGAGTDTQYF. As DNA, the CDR3 is TGTGCCAGTGAAGCGGGAGCTGGCACAGATACGCAGTATTTT.

The chain links TRBV29-1 to TRBJ2-3, with TRBD2 as a possible D gene (7 bases). Germline values: CDR1 SQVTM, CDR2 ANQGSEA. V was shortened by 7 bases and J by 1 base, with 18 bases between the two germline ends. The CDR3 covers 15 residues. The CDR3 loop reads CSGHARRGRTDTQYF. In DNA form, the CDR3 reads TGCAGCGGGCACGCGAGGCGGGGGCGCACAGATACGCAGTATTTT.

The chain has TRBV4-1 and TRBJ2-7; 9 bases are a match to TRBD1. Unmatched junction bases numbered 6, after V lost 4 bases and J lost 2 bases. CDR1 is MGHRA, CDR2 YSYEKL, per germline. There are 15 residues in the CDR3. The CDR3 region is CASSRIDRGAYEQYF. DNA for the CDR3: TGCGCCAGCAGCCGTATTGACAGGGGGGCCTACGAGCAGTACTTC.

This chain uses TRBV2 with TRBJ1-2, with D perhaps TRBD1 (5 bases). Deletions cut 1 base from V and 10 bases from J, with 10 bases between. Germline-derived CDR1 and CDR2 are SNHLY and FYNNEI. The CDR3 totals 12 residues. CDR3 protein: CASSEDQGYYTF. In nucleotides, the CDR3 is TGTGCCAGCAGTGAAGATCAGGGATACTACACCTTC.

This sequence joins TRBV19 and TRBJ1-1; D gene uncertain. CDR3 size: 11 residues. The germline V gene encodes CDR1 LNHDA and CDR2 SQIVND (reference sequence). V was cut by 5 bases and J by 7 bases, with 8 bases left in between. The CDR3 DNA reads TGTGCCAGTAGTCGACGAAATGAAGCTTTCTTT. Its translation: CASSRRNEAFF.

This clone was found once. The J gene is TRBJ1-4, the V gene TRBV7-9; tentative D call: TRBD1 (6 bases). This CDR3 has 14 amino acids. The germline V gene encodes CDR1 SEHNR and CDR2 FQNEAQ (reference sequence). The germline V and J ends were trimmed by 5 bases and 7 bases, with 14 bases remaining between them. The CDR3 spells CASSLREGGEKLFF. The CDR3 DNA reads TGTGCCAGCAGCCTCAGGGAGGGGGGTGAAAAACTGTTTTTT.

The chain employs TRBV19 and TRBJ1-5; D remains unclear. The CDR3 runs to 13 residues. The germline V gene has CDR1 LNHDA and CDR2 SQIVND (reference sequence). V was cut by 4 bases and J by 5 bases, with 9 bases left in between. The CDR3 coding sequence is TGTGCCAGTAGTACTCGCCGGGATCAGCCCCAGCATTTT. Translation gives CASSTRRDQPQHF.

The rearrangement joins TRBV30 to TRBJ2-7, with D maybe TRBD2 (6 bases). Between the trimmed V and J ends, which lost 5 bases and 2 bases, there was a span of 19 bases. There are 15 residues in the CDR3. Looked up from germline, CDR1 is GTSNPN and CDR2 is SVGIG (reference sequence). The CDR3 region has the DNA TGTGCCTGGGGAGGCGGGGATAGCGGCACCTACGAGCAGTACTTC. Its translation: CAWGGGDSGTYEQYF.

The rearrangement joins TRBV4-3 to TRBJ2-1, with D perhaps given as TRBD1 or TRBD2 (5 bases each). CDR1 is LGHNA and CDR2 is YSLEER in the germline V gene. Trimming left V 0 bases short and J 8 bases short, with 17 bases between. CDR3 length: 16 amino acids. CDR3 sequence (DNA): TGCGCCAGCAGCCAAGACGGTCCAGGGAGCACGGATGAGCAGTTCTTC. It yields the protein CASSQDGPGSTDEQFF.

This clone came up once. The rearrangement links TRBV13 to TRBJ1-5; TRBD1 matches at 7 bases. Per germline, CDR1 PRHDT and CDR2 FYEKMQ (reference sequence). The CDR3 runs 16 residues. The J segment lost 2 bases and the V segment lost 4 bases, leaving 8 bases of the junction unmatched. CDR3 DNA sequence: TGTGCCAGCAGCTCACGACAGGGCCGTGGCAATCAGCCCCAGCATTTT. As protein: CASSSRQGRGNQPQHF.

This clone was seen only a few times. The CDR3 region has the DNA TGCGCCAGCAGCCACATAGACAGGGACCCTGAAGCTTTCTTT. Its protein product is CASSHIDRDPEAFF. The chain joins TRBV4-1 to TRBJ1-1; 7 nucleotides line up with TRBD1. This CDR3 contains 14 residues. The germline V gene encodes CDR1 MGHRA and CDR2 YSYEKL. V was pared by 3 bases and J by 6 bases, with 7 bases of the junction left unmatched.

This clone was observed a single time. V usage is TRBV10-3 and J usage is TRBJ2-2; 10 positions match TRBD1. The CDR3 is made up of 18 amino acids. Germline V gene sequence: CDR1 ENHRY, CDR2 SYGVKD. The J segment lost 0 bases and the V segment lost 2 bases, leaving 6 bases of the junction unmatched. DNA for the CDR3: TGTGCCATCAGTGAGACCTGGGACAGGGGTTCGAACACCGGGGAGCTGTTTTTT. Encoded protein: CAISETWDRGSNTGELFF.

V gene TRBV5-1 combines with J gene TRBJ1-5; TRBD1 agrees at 7 bases. CDR3 length: 14 residues. CDR1 SGHRS and CDR2 YFSETQ come from the germline V gene. J was trimmed by 2 bases and V by 4 bases; bases with no gene match: 3. Written as DNA, the CDR3 is TGCGCCAGCAGCCCGGGGACAGGCAATCAGCCCCAGCATTTT. Translated: CASSPGTGNQPQHF.

The rearrangement joins TRBV7-3 to TRBJ2-7; either TRBD1 or TRBD2 may fit D (5 bases each). The V gene lost 4 bases and the J gene lost 5 bases, with 12 bases spanning the gap. CDR1 and CDR2 (germline): SGHTA, FQGTGA. This CDR3 spans 13 amino acids. CDR3 in DNA: TGTGCCAGCAGCTGGGACGGTTTGAACGAGCAGTACTTC. Its protein is CASSWDGLNEQYF.

The chain joins TRBV29-1 to TRBJ2-5; 10 nucleotides match TRBD2. The germline gives CDR1 SQVTM, CDR2 ANQGSEA. Losses at the gene ends were 7 bases for V and 5 bases for J; bases not matched to a gene: 10. This CDR3 spans 14 amino acids. CDR3: CSGGQRGGWETQYF. The CDR3 coding sequence is TGCAGCGGCGGACAGCGGGGGGGATGGGAGACCCAGTACTTC. The full variable domain, its missing parts supplied by reference TRBV29-1 and TRBJ2-5, is SAVISQKPSRDICQRGTSLTIQCQVDSQVTMMFWYRQQPGQSLTLIATANQGSEATYESGFVIDKFPISRPNLTFSTLTVSNMSPEDSSIYLCSGGQRGGWETQYFGPGTRLLVL.

The chain has TRBV18 and TRBJ2-1; unclear D gene. Germline CDR1 is KGHSH and CDR2 is LQKENI. This CDR3 spans 17 amino acids. V was shortened by 3 bases and J by 0 bases, with 15 bases between the two germline ends. The CDR3 DNA reads TGTGCCAGCTCACCTCTGGTGGGTAGCCCCTCCTACAATGAGCAGTTCTTC. Its protein is CASSPLVGSPSYNEQFF.

This rearrangement joins TRBV2 to TRBJ1-5; D not resolved. V was shortened by 1 base and J by 7 bases, with 5 bases between the two germline ends. The CDR3 contains 12 residues. In germline, CDR1 is SNHLY, CDR2 FYNNEI. The CDR3: CASSEDMQPQHF. CDR3 coding DNA: TGTGCCAGCAGTGAAGATATGCAGCCCCAGCATTTT.

This rearrangement joins TRBV5-1 to TRBJ1-3; weak D call: TRBD1 (5 bases). The CDR3 is 18 residues long. The germline V gene encodes CDR1 SGHRS and CDR2 YFSETQ. Trimming took 0 bases from V and 0 from J, leaving 16 bases between them. The CDR3 DNA follows: TGCGCCAGCAGCTTGGAGGCAGGGAGTTCCCTCTCTGGAAACACCATATATTTT. Protein product: CASSLEAGSSLSGNTIYF. The full variable domain, completed using reference TRBV5-1 and TRBJ1-3, is KAGVTQTPRYLIKTRGQQVTLSCSPISGHRSVSWYQQTPGQGLQFLFEYFSETQRNKGNFPGRFSGRQFSNSRSEMNVSTLELGDSALYLCASSLEAGSSLSGNTIYFGEGSWLTVV.

The chain is built from TRBV5-1 and TRBJ2-3; 7 nucleotides agree with TRBD2. Germline CDR1 is SGHRS and CDR2 is YFSETQ. CDR3 length: 14 residues. V lost 4 bases, J lost 0 bases, and 2 bases stayed unmatched. The CDR3 loop is CASSTAGSTDTQYF. In DNA, the CDR3 is TGCGCCAGCAGCACAGCGGGAAGCACAGATACGCAGTATTTT.

This clone was counted a few times. The chain has TRBV5-5 and TRBJ1-4, with D hard to call. The CDR3 is made up of 14 amino acids. Germline V gene lookup returns CDR1 SGHKS and CDR2 YYEKEE (reference sequence). Trimming left V 2 bases short and J 8 bases short, with 13 bases between. The CDR3 nucleotides read TGTGCCAGCAGCTTACCGGGCCGGACCGAAAAACTGTTTTTT. Translating it yields CASSLPGRTEKLFF.

The chain couples TRBV28 to TRBJ2-3; no firm D call. CDR1 is MDHEN and CDR2 is SYDVKM in the germline V gene. The ends were cut back, 6 bases at V and 2 bases at J, with 9 bases in the middle. The CDR3 is made up of 13 amino acids. The CDR3 DNA sequence: TGTGCCAGCAGGCCAGGTTTCACAGATACGCAGTATTTT. Translation: CASRPGFTDTQYF.